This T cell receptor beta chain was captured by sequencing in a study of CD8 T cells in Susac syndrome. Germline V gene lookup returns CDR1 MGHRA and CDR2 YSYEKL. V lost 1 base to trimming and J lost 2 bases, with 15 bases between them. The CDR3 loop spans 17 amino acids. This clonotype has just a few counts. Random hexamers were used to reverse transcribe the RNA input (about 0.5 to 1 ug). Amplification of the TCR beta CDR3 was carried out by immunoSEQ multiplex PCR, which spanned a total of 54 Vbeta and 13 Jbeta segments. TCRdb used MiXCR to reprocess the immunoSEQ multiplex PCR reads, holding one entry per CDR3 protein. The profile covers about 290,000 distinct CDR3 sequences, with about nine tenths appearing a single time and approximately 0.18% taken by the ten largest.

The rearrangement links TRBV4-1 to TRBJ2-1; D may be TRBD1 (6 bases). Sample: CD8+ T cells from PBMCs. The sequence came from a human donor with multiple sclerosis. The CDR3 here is CASSQVLTGRPYNEQFF. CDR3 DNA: TGCGCCAGCAGCCAAGTACTCACAGGGCGCCCCTACAATGAGCAGTTCTTC.